This TCR beta chain is from a study of neoadjuvant anti-PD-1 for oral cavity cancer. Study-wide background: Patients without progression received a fourth nivolumab dose around day 43, then surgical resection on days 50-56.

A remark on this clone: Its antigen is not known.

Produced via immunoSEQ multiplex PCR; TCRdb's table is partial and in-frame only. Of 15,000 to 20,000 clones listed, approximately 70% are singletons. This CDR3 comprises 13 residues. Germline-derived CDR1 and CDR2 are SNHLY and FYNNEI. The V and J ends lost 11 bases and 2 bases, in that order; junction bases with no gene match: 6. Patients had newly diagnosed, untreated stage II-IVA oral cavity squamous cell carcinoma. Study results and caveats: Pretreatment Treg/Th17 ratio correlated inversely with post-treatment tumor clonality. Post-nivolumab, blood T cell clonality was significantly elevated in non-responders.

The clonotype originates from a person aged 40-85 years with oral cavity squamous cell carcinoma. The chain joins TRBV2 to TRBJ1-1; 9 nucleotides agree with TRBD1. The sequencing used PBMCs, collected before nivolumab (anti-PD-1) treatment. The CDR3 sequence is CAGSGQGNTEAFF. CDR3 nucleotides: TGTGCCGGGTCGGGACAGGGAAACACTGAAGCTTTCTTT.